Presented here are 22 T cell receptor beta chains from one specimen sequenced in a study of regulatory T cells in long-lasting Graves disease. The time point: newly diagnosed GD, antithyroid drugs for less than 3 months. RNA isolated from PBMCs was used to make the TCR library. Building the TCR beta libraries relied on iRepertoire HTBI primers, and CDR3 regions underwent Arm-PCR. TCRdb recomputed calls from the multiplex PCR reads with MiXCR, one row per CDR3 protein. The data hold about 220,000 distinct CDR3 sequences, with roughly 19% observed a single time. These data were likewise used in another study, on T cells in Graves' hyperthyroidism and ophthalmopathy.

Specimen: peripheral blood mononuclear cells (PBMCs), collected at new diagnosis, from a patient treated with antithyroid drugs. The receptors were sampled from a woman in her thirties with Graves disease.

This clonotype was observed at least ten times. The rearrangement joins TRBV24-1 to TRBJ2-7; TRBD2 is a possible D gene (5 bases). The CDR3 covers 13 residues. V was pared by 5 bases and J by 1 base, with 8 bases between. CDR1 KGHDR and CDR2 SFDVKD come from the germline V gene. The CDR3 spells CATSGRGSYEQYF. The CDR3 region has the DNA TGTGCCACCAGTGGCCGGGGTTCCTACGAGCAGTACTTC.

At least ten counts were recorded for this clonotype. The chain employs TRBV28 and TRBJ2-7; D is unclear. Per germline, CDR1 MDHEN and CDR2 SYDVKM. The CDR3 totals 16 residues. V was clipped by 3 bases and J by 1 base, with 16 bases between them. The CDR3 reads CASSFSLTGWSYEQYF. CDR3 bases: TGTGCCAGCAGTTTCTCCTTGACTGGTTGGTCCTACGAGCAGTACTTC.

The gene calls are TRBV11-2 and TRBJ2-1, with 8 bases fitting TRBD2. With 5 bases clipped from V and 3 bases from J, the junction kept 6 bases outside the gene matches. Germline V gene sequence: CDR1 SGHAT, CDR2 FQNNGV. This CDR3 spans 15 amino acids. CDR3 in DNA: TGTGCCAGCAGCGGAGAAGGGACTAGCTACAATGAGCAGTTCTTC. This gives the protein CASSGEGTSYNEQFF.

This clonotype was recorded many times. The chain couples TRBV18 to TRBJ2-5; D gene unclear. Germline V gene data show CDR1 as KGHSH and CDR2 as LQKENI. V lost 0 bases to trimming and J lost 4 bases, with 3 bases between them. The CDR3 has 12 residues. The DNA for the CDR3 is TGTGCCAGCTCACCACCTCGAGAGACCCAGTACTTC. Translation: CASSPPRETQYF.

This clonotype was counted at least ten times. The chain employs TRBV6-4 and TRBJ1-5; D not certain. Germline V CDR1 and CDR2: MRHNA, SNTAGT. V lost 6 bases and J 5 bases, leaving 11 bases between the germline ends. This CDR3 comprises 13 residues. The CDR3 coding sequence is TGTGCCAGCAGCCCCTCCCCTGATCAGCCCCAGCATTTT. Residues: CASSPSPDQPQHF.

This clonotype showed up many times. The CDR3 DNA reads TGCAGTGCGCTATATATAACAGGGGGTCGATTACCTGGGGAGCTGTTTTTT. It translates to CSALYITGGRLPGELFF. The V and J genes are TRBV20-1 and TRBJ2-2; 8 nucleotides agree with TRBD1. Germline CDR1 reads DFQATT; CDR2 reads SNEGSKA (reference sequence). J was trimmed by 8 bases and V by 6 bases; bases with no gene match: 20. The CDR3 contains 17 residues.

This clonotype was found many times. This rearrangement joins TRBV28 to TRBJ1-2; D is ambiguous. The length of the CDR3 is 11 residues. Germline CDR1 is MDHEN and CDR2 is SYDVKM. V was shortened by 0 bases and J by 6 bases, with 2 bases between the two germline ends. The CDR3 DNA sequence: TGTGCCAGCAGTTTATGGGATGGCTACACCTTC. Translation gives CASSLWDGYTF.

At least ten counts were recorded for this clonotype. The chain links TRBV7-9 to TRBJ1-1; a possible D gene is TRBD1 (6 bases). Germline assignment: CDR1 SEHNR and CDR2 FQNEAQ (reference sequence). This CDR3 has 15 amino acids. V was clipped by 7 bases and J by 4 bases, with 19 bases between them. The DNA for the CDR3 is TGTGCCAGCACCCCATGGGGGGCGGGCAGCACTGAAGCTTTCTTT. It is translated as CASTPWGAGSTEAFF.

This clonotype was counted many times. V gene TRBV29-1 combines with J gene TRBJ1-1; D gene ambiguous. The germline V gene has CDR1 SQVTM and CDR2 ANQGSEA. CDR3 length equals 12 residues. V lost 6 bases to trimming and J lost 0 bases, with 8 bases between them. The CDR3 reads CSVGTVNTEAFF. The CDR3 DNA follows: TGCAGCGTGGGTACGGTGAACACTGAAGCTTTCTTT.

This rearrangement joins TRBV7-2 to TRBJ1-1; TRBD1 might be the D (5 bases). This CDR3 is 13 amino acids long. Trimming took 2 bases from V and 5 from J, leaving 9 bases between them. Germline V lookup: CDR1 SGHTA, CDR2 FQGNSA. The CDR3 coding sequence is TGTGCCAGCAGCTTACTAGCAGGGACTGAAGCTTTCTTT. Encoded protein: CASSLLAGTEAFF.

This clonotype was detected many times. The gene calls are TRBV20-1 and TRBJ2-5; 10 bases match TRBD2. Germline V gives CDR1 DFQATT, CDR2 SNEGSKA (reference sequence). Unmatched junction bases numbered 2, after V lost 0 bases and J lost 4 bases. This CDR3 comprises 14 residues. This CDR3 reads CSARDSGGRETQYF. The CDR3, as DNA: TGCAGTGCTAGAGATAGCGGGGGGCGAGAGACCCAGTACTTC.

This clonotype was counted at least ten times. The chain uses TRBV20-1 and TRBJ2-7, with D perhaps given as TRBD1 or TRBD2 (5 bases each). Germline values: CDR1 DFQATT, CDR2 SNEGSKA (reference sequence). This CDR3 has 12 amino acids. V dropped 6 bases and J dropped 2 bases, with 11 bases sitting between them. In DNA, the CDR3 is TGCAGTGCCCGGGACCGCCCCTACGAGCAGTACTTC. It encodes CSARDRPYEQYF.

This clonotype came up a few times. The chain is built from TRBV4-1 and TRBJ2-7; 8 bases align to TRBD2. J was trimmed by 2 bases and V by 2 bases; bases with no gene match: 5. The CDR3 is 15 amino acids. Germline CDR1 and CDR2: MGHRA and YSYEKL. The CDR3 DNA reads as TGCGCCAGCAGCCAACTCACTAGCGGAGCCTACGAGCAGTACTTC. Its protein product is CASSQLTSGAYEQYF.

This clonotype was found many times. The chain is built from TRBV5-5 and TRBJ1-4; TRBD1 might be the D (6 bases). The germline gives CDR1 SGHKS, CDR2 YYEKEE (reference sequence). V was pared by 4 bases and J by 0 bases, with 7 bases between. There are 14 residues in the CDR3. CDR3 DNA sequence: TGTGCCAGCAGCCAGGGGACAACTAATGAAAAACTGTTTTTT. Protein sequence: CASSQGTTNEKLFF.

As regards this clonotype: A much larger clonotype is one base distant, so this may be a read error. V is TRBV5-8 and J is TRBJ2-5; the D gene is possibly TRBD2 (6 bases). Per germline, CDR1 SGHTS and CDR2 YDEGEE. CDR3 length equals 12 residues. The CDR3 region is CASSLKRATQYF. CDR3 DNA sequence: TGCGCCAGCAGCTTGAAGCGGGCGACCCAGTACTTC.

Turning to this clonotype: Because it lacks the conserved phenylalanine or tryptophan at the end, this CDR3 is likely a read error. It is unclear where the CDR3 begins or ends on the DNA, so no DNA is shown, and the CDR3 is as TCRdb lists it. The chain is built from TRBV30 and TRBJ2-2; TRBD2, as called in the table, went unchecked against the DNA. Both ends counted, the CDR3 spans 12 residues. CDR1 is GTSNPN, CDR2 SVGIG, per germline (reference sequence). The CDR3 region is CAWSVLPGELSL.

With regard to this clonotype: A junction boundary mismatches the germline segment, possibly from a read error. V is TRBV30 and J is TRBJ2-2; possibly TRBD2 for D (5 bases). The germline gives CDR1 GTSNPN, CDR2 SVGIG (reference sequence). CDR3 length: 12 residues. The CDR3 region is CAWSVLTGELFF. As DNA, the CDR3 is TGTGCCTGGAGTGTCCTCACCGGGGAGCTGTTTTTC.

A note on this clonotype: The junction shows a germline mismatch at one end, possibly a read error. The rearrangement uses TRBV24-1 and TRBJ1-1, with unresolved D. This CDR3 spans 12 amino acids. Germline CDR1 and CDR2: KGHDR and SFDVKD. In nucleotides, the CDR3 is TGTGCCACCAGTGGGTCCTCCAGCGTGGCTTCCTTT. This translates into CATSGSSSVASF.

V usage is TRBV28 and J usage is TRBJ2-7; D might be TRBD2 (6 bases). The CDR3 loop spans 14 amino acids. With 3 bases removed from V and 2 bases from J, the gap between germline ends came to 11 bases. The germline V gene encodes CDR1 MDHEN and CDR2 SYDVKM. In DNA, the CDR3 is TGTGCCAGCAGTTTTGCGGGATCCACCTACGAGCAGTACTTC. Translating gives CASSFAGSTYEQYF.

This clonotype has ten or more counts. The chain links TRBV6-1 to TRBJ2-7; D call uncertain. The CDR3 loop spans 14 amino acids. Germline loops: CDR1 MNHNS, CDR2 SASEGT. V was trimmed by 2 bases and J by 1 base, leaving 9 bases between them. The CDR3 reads CASSERPESYEQYF. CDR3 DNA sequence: TGTGCCAGCAGTGAAAGACCCGAATCCTACGAGCAGTACTTC.

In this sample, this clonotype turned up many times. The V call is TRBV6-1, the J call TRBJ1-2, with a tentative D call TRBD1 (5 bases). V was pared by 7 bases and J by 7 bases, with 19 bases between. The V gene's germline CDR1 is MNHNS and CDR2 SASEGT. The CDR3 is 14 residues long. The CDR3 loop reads CASMGGGSDRGYTF. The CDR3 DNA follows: TGTGCCAGCATGGGGGGAGGGAGTGATCGTGGCTACACCTTC.

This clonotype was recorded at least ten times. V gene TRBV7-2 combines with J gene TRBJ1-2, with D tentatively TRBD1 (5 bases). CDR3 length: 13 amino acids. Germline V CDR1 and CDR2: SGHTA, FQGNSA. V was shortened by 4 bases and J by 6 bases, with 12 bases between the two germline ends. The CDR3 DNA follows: TGTGCCAGCAGCTCTTCGACAGAGGATGGCTACACCTTC. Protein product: CASSSSTEDGYTF.